The present T cell receptor (beta chain) was sequenced within a study of blood T cells in healthy people across ages. A sample-barcoded 5' primer and a J-beta primer mix were used in a second PCR of about 7 to 12 cycles. TCRdb re-called the 5' RACE reads through MiXCR, storing one row per CDR3 protein. This table holds hundreds of thousands of distinct CDR3 sequences, approximately 30% found once. CDR3 length equals 13 residues. The germline V gene encodes CDR1 SGHRS and CDR2 YFSETQ. Trimming stripped 4 bases from V and 5 bases from J, with 12 bases between. The chain is built from TRBV5-1 and TRBJ2-5, with D unclear. The sequenced sample was blood. The receptor comes from a woman aged 80 or over in good health. The CDR3 DNA sequence: TGCGCCAGCAGCCTGGAGATGGGGGAGACCCAGTACTTC. Protein product: CASSLEMGETQYF.